Sequencing of this T cell receptor beta chain was carried out in a study of regulatory T cells in long-lasting Graves disease. Remarks on this clonotype: Its specificity is not known.

Libraries of TCR beta came from iRepertoire HTBI primers plus Arm-PCR of CDR3 regions. In the original workflow: Identification of gene segments yielded more than 60 TRBV and 14 TRBJ across samples. MiXCR was run by TCRdb on the multiplex PCR reads, yielding one entry per CDR3 protein. The V and J calls reflect TCRdb's pipeline rather than the authors' work. The sample has under 500,000 distinct CDR3 sequences, roughly 17% seen once. Findings of the study overall: It was in persistent disease that TRBV28, TRBJ1-2 and TRBJ2-5 were favored. New patients shared roughly 960 public clonotypes, and persistent patients shared more, with under 3,000.

The length of the CDR3 is 14 residues. CDR1 and CDR2 (germline): SGHRS, YFSETQ. The V end was cut by 0 bases, the J end by 9 bases, with 13 bases between. Time point of the sample: newly diagnosed GD, antithyroid drugs for less than 3 months. RNA extracted from PBMCs served as the sequencing template. Separately, the same data were catalogued under a study of T cells in Graves' hyperthyroidism and ophthalmopathy. This second study says: The primer set for the first-round RT-PCR of the TCR CDR3 was HTBI.

This TCR came from a woman aged 25-40 years with Graves disease. Sequences were derived from peripheral blood mononuclear cells (PBMCs), sampled at new diagnosis, from a patient treated with antithyroid drugs. The J gene is TRBJ2-1, the V gene TRBV5-1; either TRBD1 or TRBD2 may fit D (6 bases each). The CDR3 loop reads CASSLDQGGGEQFF. CDR3 sequence (DNA): TGCGCCAGCAGCTTGGACCAAGGGGGAGGTGAGCAGTTCTTC.